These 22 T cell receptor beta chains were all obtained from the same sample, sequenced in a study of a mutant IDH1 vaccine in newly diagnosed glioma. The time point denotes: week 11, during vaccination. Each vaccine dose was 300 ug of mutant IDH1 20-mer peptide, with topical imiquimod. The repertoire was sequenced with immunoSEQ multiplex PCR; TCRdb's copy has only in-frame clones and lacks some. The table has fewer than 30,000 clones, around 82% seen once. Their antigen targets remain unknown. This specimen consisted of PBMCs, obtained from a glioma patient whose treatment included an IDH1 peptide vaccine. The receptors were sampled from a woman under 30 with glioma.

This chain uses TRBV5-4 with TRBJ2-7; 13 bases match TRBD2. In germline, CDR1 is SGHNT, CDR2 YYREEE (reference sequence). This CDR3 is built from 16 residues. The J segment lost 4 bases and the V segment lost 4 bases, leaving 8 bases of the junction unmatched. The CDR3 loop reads CASSPSRTSGGYEQYF. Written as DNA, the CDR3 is TGTGCCAGCAGCCCTAGTCGGACTAGCGGGGGATACGAGCAGTACTTC.

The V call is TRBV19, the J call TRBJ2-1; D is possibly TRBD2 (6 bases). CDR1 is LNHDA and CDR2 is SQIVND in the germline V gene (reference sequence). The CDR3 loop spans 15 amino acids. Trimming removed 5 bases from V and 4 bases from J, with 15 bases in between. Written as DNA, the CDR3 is TGTGCCAGTAGTTTCGGGACTCGAACTTACAATGAGCAGTTCTTC. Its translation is CASSFGTRTYNEQFF.

CDR3 coding DNA: TGTGCCAGCCGGACAGGGGAAGGGGAGCAGTACTTC. Protein sequence: CASRTGEGEQYF. The chain couples TRBV6-5 to TRBJ2-7, with 9 positions matching TRBD1. The germline V gene has CDR1 MNHEY and CDR2 SVGAGI. The V and J ends lost 8 bases and 7 bases, in that order; junction bases with no gene match: 6. This CDR3 spans 12 amino acids.

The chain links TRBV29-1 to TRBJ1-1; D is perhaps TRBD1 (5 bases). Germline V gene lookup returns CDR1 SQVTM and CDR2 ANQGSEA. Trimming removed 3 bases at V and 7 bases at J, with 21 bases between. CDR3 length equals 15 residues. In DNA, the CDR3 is TGCAGCGTTGATCGGGGCCAAAGATCCAGGGTTGAAGCTTTCTTT. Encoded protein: CSVDRGQRSRVEAFF.

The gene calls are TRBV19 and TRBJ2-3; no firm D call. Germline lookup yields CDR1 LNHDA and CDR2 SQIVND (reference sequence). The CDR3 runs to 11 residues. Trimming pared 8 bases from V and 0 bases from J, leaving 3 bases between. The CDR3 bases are TGTGCCAGTGGGAGCACAGATACGCAGTATTTT. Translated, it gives CASGSTDTQYF.

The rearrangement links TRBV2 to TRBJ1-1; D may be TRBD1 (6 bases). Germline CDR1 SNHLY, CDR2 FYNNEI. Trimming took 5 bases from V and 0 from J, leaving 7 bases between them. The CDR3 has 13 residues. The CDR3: CASSTGMNTEAFF. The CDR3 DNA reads TGTGCCAGCAGTACAGGGATGAACACTGAAGCTTTCTTT.

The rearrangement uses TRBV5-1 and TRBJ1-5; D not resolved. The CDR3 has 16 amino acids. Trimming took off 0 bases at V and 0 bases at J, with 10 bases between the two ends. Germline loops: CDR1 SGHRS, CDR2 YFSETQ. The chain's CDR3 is CASSLDGPYSNQPQHF. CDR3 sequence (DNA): TGCGCCAGCAGCTTGGACGGGCCCTATAGCAATCAGCCCCAGCATTTT.

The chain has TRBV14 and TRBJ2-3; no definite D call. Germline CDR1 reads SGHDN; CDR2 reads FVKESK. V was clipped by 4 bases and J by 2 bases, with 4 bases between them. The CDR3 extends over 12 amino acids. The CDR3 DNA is TGTGCCAGCAGCCCCTTCACAGATACGCAGTATTTT. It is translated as CASSPFTDTQYF.

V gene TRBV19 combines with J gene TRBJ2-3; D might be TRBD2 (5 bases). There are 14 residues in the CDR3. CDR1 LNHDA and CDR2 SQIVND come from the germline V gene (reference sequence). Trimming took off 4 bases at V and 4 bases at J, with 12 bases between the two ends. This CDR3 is CASSRTSGADTQYF. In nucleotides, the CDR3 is TGTGCCAGTAGTAGAACTAGTGGCGCAGATACGCAGTATTTT.

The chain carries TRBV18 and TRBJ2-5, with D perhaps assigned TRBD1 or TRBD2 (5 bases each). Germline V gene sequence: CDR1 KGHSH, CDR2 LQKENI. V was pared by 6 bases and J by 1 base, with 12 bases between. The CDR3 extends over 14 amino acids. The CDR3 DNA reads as TGTGCCAGCTCCCCGGCAGGGAGCCAAGAGACCCAGTACTTC. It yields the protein CASSPAGSQETQYF.

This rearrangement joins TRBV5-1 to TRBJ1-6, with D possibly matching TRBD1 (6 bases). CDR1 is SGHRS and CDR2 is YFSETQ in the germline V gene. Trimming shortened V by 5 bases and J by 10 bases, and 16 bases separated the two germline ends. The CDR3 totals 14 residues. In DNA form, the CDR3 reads TGCGCCAGCAGTGAGTGGGGGGCCGACTCACCCCTCCACTTT. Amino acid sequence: CASSEWGADSPLHF.

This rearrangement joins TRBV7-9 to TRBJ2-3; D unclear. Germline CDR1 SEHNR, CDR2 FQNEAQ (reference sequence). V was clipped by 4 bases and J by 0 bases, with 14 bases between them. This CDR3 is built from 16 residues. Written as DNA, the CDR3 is TGTGCCAGCAGCTCCCCCGGCAAGCTAAGCACAGATACGCAGTATTTT. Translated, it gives CASSSPGKLSTDTQYF.

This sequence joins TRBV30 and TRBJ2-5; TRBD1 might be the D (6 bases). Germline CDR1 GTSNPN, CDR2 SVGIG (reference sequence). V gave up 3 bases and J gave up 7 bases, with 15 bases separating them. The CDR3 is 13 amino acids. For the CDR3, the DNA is TGTGCCTGGAGACCCGGGACAAGGGGGACCCAGTACTTC. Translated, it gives CAWRPGTRGTQYF.

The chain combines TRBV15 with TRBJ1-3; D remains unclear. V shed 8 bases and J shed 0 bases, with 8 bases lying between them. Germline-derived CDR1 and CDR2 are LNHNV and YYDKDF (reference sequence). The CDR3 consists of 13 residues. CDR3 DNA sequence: TGTGCCACCGCAGGCCACTCTGGAAACACCATATATTTT. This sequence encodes CATAGHSGNTIYF.

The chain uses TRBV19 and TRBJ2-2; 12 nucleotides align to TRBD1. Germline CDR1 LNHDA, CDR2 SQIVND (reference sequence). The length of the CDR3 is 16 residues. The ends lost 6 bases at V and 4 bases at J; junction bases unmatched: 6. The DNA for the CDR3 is TGTGCCAGTAGGTTGGGACAGGGGGCGCGCACCGGGGAGCTGTTTTTT. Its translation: CASRLGQGARTGELFF.

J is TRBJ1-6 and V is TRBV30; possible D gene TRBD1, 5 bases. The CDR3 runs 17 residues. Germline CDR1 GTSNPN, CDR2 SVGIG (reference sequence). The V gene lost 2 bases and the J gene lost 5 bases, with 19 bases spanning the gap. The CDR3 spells CAWSWGRVSDDNSPLHF. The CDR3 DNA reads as TGTGCCTGGAGTTGGGGCAGGGTATCTGACGATAATTCACCCCTCCACTTT.

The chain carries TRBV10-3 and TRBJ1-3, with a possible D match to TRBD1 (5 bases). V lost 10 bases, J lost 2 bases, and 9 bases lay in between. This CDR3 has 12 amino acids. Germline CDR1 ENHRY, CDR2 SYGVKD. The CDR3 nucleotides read TGTGCCAGTCAGGGAGCTGGAAACACCATATATTTT. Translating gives CASQGAGNTIYF.

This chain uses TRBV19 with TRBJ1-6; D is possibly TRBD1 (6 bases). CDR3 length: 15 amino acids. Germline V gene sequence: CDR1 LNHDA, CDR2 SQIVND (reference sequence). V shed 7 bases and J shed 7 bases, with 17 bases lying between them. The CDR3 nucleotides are TGTGCCAGTAACGGTCAGGGACAACTGAATTCACCCCTCCACTTT. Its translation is CASNGQGQLNSPLHF.

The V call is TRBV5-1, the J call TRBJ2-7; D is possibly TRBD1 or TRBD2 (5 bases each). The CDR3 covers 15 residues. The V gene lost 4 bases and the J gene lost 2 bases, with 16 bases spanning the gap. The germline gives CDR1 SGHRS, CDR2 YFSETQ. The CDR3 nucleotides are TGCGCCAGCAGCCCAGCCGGGACGCCAACCTACGAGCAGTACTTC. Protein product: CASSPAGTPTYEQYF.

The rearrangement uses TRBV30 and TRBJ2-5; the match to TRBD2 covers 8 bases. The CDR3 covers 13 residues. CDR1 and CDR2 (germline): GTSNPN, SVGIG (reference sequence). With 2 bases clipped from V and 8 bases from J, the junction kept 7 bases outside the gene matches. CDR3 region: CAWSQGSGDTQYF. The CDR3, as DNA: TGTGCCTGGAGTCAGGGTAGCGGGGACACCCAGTACTTC.

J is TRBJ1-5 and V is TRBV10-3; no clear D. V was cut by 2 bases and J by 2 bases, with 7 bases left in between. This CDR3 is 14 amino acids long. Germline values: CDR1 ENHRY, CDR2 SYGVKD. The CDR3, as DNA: TGTGCCATCAGTGAGGGCGTAGGCAATCAGCCCCAGCATTTT. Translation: CAISEGVGNQPQHF.

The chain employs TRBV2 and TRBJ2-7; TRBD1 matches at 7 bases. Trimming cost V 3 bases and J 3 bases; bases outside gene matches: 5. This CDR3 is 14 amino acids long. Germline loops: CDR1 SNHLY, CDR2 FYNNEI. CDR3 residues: CASSEGTVVYEQYF. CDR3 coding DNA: TGTGCCAGCAGTGAGGGGACAGTGGTCTACGAGCAGTACTTC.